Listed here are 9 T cell receptor beta chains from one sample, sequenced in a study of regulatory T cells in long-lasting Graves disease. Relying on iRepertoire HTBI primers and Arm-PCR of CDR3 regions, the team built TCR beta libraries. TCRdb reprocessed the multiplex PCR reads with MiXCR, giving one entry per CDR3 protein. The data contain about 540,000 distinct CDR3 sequences, roughly 14% of them singletons. Time point described: newly diagnosed GD, antithyroid drugs for less than 3 months. RNA isolated from PBMCs was used to make the TCR library. The same sample was also studied in work on T cells in Graves' hyperthyroidism and ophthalmopathy.

Sequencing was performed on peripheral blood mononuclear cells (PBMCs), taken at new diagnosis, from a patient treated with antithyroid drugs. The source of these receptors is a man aged 25-40 years with Graves disease.

Turning to this clonotype: A read error may be the cause here, since a much bigger clone is one base away. This rearrangement joins TRBV5-1 to TRBJ2-1; D might be TRBD2 (6 bases). Trimming shortened V by 5 bases and J by 8 bases, and 17 bases separated the two germline ends. CDR3 length: 14 residues. Germline values: CDR1 SGHRS, CDR2 YFSETQ. The CDR3 reads CASRGSGGYDEQFF. The CDR3, as DNA: TGCGCCAGCAGGGGGAGCGGAGGGTACGATGAGCAGTTCTTC.

This clonotype was seen repeatedly, ten times or more. The rearrangement uses TRBV12-3 or TRBV12-4 and TRBJ2-1; possibly TRBD2 for D (6 bases). Trimming removed 7 bases from V and 1 base from J, with 17 bases in between. The CDR3 is 16 amino acids. CDR3 region: CASTSPAGRSYNEQFF. The CDR3 DNA follows: TGTGCCAGCACCTCGCCTGCGGGGAGGTCCTACAATGAGCAGTTCTTC.

The chain has TRBV20-1 and TRBJ2-2; D perhaps matches TRBD2 (5 bases). V was trimmed by 5 bases and J by 7 bases, leaving 14 bases between them. CDR1 and CDR2 from the germline V gene are DFQATT and SNEGSKA (reference sequence). The CDR3 covers 13 residues. The CDR3 nucleotides read TGCAGTGCTCCGAGCGGAGTGGGCGGGGAGCTGTTTTTT. This gives the protein CSAPSGVGGELFF.

This clonotype was detected ten times or more. The rearrangement joins TRBV3-1 to TRBJ2-7; no firm D call. Trimming shortened V by 2 bases and J by 4 bases, and 9 bases separated the two germline ends. The CDR3 is 13 residues long. Germline V gives CDR1 LGHDT, CDR2 YNNKEL (reference sequence). The CDR3 sequence is CASSQKAAYEQYF. CDR3 DNA sequence: TGTGCCAGCAGCCAAAAGGCAGCGTACGAGCAGTACTTC.

This chain joins TRBV5-4 and TRBJ1-1; D perhaps matches TRBD1 (6 bases). Germline V gene sequence: CDR1 SGHNT, CDR2 YYREEE (reference sequence). V was trimmed by 4 bases and J by 10 bases, leaving 23 bases between them. This CDR3 comprises 15 residues. This chain's CDR3 is CASSKSGDIPRVAFF. The CDR3 DNA is TGTGCCAGCAGCAAAAGCGGGGACATCCCGAGAGTAGCTTTCTTT.

The rearrangement uses TRBV20-1 and TRBJ2-1; D might be TRBD2 (5 bases). The CDR3 runs 15 residues. V was clipped by 6 bases and J by 2 bases, with 17 bases between them. Germline V lookup: CDR1 DFQATT, CDR2 SNEGSKA (reference sequence). The DNA of the CDR3 is TGCAGTGCCCTTTCAGAACTAGAGGCCTACAATGAGCAGTTCTTC. It codes for CSALSELEAYNEQFF.

This clonotype was recorded at least ten times. This chain connects TRBV24-1 to TRBJ2-6, with 8 bases that match TRBD1. Per germline, CDR1 KGHDR and CDR2 SFDVKD. This CDR3 spans 17 amino acids. The ends lost 5 bases at V and 1 base at J; junction bases unmatched: 6. The CDR3 DNA follows: TGTGCCACCAGTGTTCCAGGGGGCCATTCTGGGGCCAACGTCCTGACTTTC. Amino acids: CATSVPGGHSGANVLTF.

The chain couples TRBV2 to TRBJ2-5; TRBD2 matches at 7 bases. CDR1 and CDR2 (germline): SNHLY, FYNNEI. Trimming removed 8 bases from V and 1 base from J; junction bases left unmatched: 7. This CDR3 has 14 amino acids. Here the CDR3 DNA reads TGTGCCAGCCCTGACCTAGCGGTCCAAGAGACCCAGTACTTC. Translation: CASPDLAVQETQYF.

This clonotype was seen more than once but under ten times. This chain links TRBV20-1 with TRBJ2-5; D is uncertain. Per the germline V gene, CDR1 is DFQATT and CDR2 is SNEGSKA (reference sequence). The CDR3 runs 14 residues. V was trimmed by 3 bases and J by 4 bases, leaving 15 bases between them. CDR3: CSASKEGIGETQYF. DNA of the CDR3: TGCAGTGCTAGCAAGGAAGGGATCGGAGAGACCCAGTACTTC.